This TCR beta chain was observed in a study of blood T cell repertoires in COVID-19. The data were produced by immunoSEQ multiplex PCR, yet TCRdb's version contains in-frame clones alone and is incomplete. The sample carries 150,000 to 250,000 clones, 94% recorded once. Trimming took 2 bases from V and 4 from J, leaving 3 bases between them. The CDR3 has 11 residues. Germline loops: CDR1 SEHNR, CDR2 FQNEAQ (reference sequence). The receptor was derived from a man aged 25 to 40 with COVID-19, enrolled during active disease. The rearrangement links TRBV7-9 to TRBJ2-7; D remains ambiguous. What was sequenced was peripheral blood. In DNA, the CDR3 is TGTGCCAGCAGCTTAACATACGAGCAGTACTTC. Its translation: CASSLTYEQYF. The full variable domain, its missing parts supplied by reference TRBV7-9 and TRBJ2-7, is DTGVSQNPRHKITKRGQNVTFRCDPISEHNRLYWYRQTLGQGPEFLTYFQNEAQLEKSRLLSDRFSAERPKGSFSTLEIQRTEQGDSAMYLCASSLTYEQYFGPGTRLTVT.